The sample holds one count of the clone carrying this T cell receptor beta chain. Its antigen is currently unknown. Germline V gene lookup returns CDR1 LNHDA and CDR2 SQIVND (reference sequence). V was shortened by 4 bases and J by 0 bases, with 17 bases between the two germline ends. The CDR3 runs 17 residues. Produced via immunoSEQ multiplex PCR; TCRdb's table is partial and in-frame only. Counted here are approximately 220,000 clones, under 95% occurring once; the ten biggest clones make up about 1%. These data belong to a study of T cell responses to AZD1222 COVID-19 vaccine. Study-level results: Of the AZD1222 recipients, only six were seropositive at baseline. Researchers took repertoire samples only after the peak T cell response had come.

This receptor was taken from an adult in good health. The rearrangement uses TRBV19 and TRBJ2-3, with D unresolved. Sequences were derived from peripheral blood, sampled on day 0 of MenACWY control vaccination. CDR3 loop: CASSRPRTLTSTDTQYF. The CDR3 DNA reads as TGTGCCAGTAGTAGACCCCGTACCTTGACTAGCACAGATACGCAGTATTTT.